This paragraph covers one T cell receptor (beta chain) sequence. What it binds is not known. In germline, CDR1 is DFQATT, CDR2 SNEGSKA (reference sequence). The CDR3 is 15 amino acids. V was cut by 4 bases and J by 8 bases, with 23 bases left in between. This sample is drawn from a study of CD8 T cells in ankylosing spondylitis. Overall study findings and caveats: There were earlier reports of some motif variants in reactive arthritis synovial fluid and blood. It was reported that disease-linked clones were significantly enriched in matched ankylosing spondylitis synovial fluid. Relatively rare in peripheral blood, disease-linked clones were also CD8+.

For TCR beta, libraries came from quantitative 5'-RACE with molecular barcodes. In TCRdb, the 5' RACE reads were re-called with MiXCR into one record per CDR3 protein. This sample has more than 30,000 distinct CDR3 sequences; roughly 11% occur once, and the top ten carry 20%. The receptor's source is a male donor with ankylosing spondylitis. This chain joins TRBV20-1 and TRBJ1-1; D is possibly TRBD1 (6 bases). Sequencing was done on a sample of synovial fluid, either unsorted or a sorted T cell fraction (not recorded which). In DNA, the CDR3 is TGCAGTGCTATGGGGGGAGGGGGAACGGGGTCGGAAGCTTTCTTT. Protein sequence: CSAMGGGGTGSEAFF.